This TCR beta chain was recorded in a study of identifying expanded T cells in peripheral blood. Germline V gene data show CDR1 as SGHRS and CDR2 as YFSETQ. With 4 bases removed from V and 4 bases from J, the gap between germline ends came to 18 bases. CDR3 length: 15 residues. Measured with immunoSEQ multiplex PCR; TCRdb has only the in-frame clones, and not every one. The sample lists about 110,000 clones; 85% to 90% were seen once. The chain is built from TRBV5-1 and TRBJ2-7; D unresolved. The receptor's source is a person aged 18 to 75 in good health. The source material was blood. DNA for the CDR3: TGCGCCAGCAGCGACCGGTCCGGGTTAAGGTACGAGCAGTACTTC. The encoded protein is CASSDRSGLRYEQYF.